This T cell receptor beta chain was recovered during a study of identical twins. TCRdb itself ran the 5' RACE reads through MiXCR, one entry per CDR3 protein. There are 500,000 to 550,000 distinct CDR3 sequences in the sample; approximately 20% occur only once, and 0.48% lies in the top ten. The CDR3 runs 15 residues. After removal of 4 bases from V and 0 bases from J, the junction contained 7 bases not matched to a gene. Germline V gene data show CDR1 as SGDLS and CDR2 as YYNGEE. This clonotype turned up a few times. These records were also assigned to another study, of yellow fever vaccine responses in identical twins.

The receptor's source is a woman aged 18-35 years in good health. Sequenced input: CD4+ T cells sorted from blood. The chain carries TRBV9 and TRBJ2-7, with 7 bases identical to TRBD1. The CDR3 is CASSPFWDSSYEQYF. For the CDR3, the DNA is TGTGCCAGCAGCCCCTTTTGGGACAGCTCCTACGAGCAGTACTTC.